This record covers a single TCR beta chain. The target antigen is unknown. This entry comes from a study of cytomegalovirus exposure and HLA in healthy donors. PCR primers comprised 60 Vbeta and 13 Jbeta primers. This table comes from immunoSEQ multiplex PCR, and its TCRdb copy is limited to in-frame clones, with some not included. This sample has some 190,000 clones, with about four fifths found just once. Trimming stripped 0 bases from V and 1 base from J, with 9 bases between. This CDR3 is built from 15 residues. Germline lookup yields CDR1 KGHSH and CDR2 LQKENI. General observations from the study: Owing to their indistinguishability, certain V segments, notably TRBV6-2 and TRBV6-3, were excluded. Confirmation was obtained in vitro that a few CMV-associated chains are specific for CMV antigens. Most sequenced TCRs were rare (though some public TCRs occurred in many donors). The authors enumerated 180 or so TCR beta chains as linked to cytomegalovirus.

The TCR originated in a man aged 35-49 years in good health and CMV-seronegative. The sample comprised PBMCs. This chain uses TRBV18 with TRBJ1-1; D perhaps matches TRBD1 (5 bases). The CDR3 loop is CASSPPTDQNTEAFF. CDR3 in DNA: TGTGCCAGCTCACCACCGACAGACCAGAACACTGAAGCTTTCTTT.